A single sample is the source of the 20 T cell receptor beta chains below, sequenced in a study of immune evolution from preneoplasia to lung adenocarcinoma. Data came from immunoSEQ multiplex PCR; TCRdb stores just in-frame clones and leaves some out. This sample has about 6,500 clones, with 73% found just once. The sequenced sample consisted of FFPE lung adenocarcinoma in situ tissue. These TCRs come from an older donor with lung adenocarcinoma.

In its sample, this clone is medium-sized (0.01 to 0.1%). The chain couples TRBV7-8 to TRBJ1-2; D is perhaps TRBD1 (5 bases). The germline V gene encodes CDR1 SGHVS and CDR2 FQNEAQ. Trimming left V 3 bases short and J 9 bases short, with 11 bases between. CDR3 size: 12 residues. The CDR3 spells CASSLEGASYTF. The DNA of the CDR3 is TGTGCCAGCAGCTTGGAAGGGGCTAGCTACACCTTC.

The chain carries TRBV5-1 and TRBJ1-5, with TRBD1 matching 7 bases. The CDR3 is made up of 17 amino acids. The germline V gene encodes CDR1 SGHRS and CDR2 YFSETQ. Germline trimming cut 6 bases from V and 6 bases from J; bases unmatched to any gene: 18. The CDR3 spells CASILTPLGQSGQPQHF. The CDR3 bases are TGCGCCAGCATCCTTACACCATTGGGACAGAGTGGTCAGCCCCAGCATTTT.

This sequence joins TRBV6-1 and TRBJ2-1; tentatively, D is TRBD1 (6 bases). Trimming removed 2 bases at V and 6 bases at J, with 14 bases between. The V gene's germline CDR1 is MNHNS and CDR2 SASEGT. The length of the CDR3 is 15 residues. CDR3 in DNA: TGTGCCAGCAGTGAATTACAGGGAATCCCCAATGAGCAGTTCTTC. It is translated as CASSELQGIPNEQFF.

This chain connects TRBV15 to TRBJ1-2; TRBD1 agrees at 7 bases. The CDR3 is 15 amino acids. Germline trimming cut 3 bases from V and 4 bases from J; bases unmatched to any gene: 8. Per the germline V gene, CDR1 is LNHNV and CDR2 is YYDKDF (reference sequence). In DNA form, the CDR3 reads TGTGCCACCAGCAGTACTCGACAGGGATCCTATGGCTACACCTTC. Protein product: CATSSTRQGSYGYTF.

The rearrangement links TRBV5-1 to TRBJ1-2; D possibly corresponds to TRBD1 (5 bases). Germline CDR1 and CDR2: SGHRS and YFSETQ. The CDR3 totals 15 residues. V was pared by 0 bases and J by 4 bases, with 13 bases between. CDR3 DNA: TGCGCCAGCAGCTTGGCAGTGGGGCTGAGCTATGGCTACACCTTC. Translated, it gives CASSLAVGLSYGYTF. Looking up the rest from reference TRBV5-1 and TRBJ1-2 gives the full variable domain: KAGVTQTPRYLIKTRGQQVTLSCSPISGHRSVSWYQQTPGQGLQFLFEYFSETQRNKGNFPGRFSGRQFSNSRSEMNVSTLELGDSALYLCASSLAVGLSYGYTFGSGTRLTVV.

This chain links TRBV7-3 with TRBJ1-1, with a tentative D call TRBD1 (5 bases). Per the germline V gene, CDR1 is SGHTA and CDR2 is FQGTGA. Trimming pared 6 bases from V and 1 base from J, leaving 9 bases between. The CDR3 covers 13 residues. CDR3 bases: TGTGCCAGCAGTCCCGGGGCGAACACTGAAGCTTTCTTT. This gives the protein CASSPGANTEAFF.

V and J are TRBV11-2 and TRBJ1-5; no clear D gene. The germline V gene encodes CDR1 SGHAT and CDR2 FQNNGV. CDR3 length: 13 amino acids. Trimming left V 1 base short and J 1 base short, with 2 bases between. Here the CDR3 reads CASSLGSNQPQHF. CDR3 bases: TGTGCCAGCAGCTTAGGAAGCAATCAGCCCCAGCATTTT.

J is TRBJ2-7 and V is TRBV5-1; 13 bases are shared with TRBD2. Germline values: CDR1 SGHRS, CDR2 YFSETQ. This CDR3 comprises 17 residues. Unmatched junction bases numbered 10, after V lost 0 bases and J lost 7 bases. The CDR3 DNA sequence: TGCGCCAGCAGCTTGGGGGACACTAGCGGGGGGGCGCGGGAGCAGTACTTC. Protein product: CASSLGDTSGGAREQYF.

The chain's CDR3 is CASSPRGQGQPQHF. The CDR3 coding sequence is TGTGCCAGCAGCCCGAGGGGGCAGGGTCAGCCCCAGCATTTT. The rearrangement joins TRBV7-8 to TRBJ1-5; the match to TRBD1 covers 7 bases. The CDR3 has 14 amino acids. Trimming removed 5 bases from V and 6 bases from J; junction bases left unmatched: 7. Germline V gene lookup returns CDR1 SGHVS and CDR2 FQNEAQ.

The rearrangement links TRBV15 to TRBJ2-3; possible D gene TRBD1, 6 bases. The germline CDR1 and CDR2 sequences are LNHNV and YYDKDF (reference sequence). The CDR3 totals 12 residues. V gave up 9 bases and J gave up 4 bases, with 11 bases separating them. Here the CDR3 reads CATRQGPDTQYF. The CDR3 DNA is TGTGCCACTAGGCAGGGGCCAGATACGCAGTATTTT.

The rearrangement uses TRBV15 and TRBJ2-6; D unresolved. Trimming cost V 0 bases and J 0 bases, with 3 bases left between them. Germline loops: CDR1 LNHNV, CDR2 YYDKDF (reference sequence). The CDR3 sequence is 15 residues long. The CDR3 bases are TGTGCCACCAGCAGAGACAACTCTGGGGCCAACGTCCTGACTTTC. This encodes CATSRDNSGANVLTF.

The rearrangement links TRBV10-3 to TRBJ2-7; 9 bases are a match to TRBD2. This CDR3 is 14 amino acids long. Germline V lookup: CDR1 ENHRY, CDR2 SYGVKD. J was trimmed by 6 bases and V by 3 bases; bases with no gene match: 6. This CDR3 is CAISEGLAGFEQYF. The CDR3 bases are TGTGCCATCAGTGAAGGTCTAGCGGGGTTCGAGCAGTACTTC.

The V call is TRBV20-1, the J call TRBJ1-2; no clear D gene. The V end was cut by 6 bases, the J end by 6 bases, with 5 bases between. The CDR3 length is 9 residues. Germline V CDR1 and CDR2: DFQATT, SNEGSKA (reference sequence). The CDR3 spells CSAGDGYTF. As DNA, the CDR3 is TGCAGTGCCGGGGATGGCTACACCTTC.

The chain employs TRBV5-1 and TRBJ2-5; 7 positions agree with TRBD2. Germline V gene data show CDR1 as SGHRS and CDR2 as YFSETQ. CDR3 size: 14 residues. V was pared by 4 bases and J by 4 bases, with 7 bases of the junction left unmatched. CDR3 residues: CASSKRGVGETQYF. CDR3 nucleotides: TGCGCCAGCAGCAAACGGGGGGTAGGAGAGACCCAGTACTTC.

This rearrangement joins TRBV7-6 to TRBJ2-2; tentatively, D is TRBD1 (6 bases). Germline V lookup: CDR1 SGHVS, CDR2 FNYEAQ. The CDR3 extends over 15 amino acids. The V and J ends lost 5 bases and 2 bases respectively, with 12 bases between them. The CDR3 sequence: CASSKWGHNTGELFF. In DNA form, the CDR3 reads TGTGCCAGCAGCAAGTGGGGACACAACACCGGGGAGCTGTTTTTT.

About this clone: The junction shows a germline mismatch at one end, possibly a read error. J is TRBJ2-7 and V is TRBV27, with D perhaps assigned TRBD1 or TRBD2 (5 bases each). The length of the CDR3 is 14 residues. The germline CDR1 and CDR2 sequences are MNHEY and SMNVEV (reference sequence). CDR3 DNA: TGTGCCAGCAGTTATCAGGGACCAACCTACGAGCAGCACTTC. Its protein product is CASSYQGPTYEQHF.

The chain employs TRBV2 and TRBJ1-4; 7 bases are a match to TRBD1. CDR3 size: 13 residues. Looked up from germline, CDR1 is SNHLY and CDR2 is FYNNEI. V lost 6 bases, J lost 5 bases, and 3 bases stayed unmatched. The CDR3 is CASRGQPNEKLFF. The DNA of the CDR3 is TGTGCCAGCAGGGGACAGCCAAATGAAAAACTGTTTTTT.

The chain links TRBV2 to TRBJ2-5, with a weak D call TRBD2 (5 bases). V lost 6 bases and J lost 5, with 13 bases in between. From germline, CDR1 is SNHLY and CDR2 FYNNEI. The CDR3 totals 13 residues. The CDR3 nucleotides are TGTGCCAGCAGCCTCCTGAGGGAGGAGACCCAGTACTTC. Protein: CASSLLREETQYF. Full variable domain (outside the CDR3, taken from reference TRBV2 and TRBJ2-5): EPEVTQTPSHQVTQMGQEVILRCVPISNHLYFYWYRQILGQKVEFLVSFYNNEISEKSEIFDDQFSVERPDGSNFTLKIRSTKLEDSAMYFCASSLLREETQYFGPGTRLLVL.

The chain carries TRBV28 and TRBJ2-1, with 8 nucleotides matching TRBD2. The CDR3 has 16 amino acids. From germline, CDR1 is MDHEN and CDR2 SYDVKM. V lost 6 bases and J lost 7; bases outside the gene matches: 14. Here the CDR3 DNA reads TGTGCCAGCAGCACCCCGGGAGGGGTAGGGGGGAATGAGCAGTTCTTC. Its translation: CASSTPGGVGGNEQFF. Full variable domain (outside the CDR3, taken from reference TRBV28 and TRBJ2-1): DVKVTQSSRYLVKRTGEKVFLECVQDMDHENMFWYRQDPGLGLRLIYFSYDVKMKEKGDIPEGYSVSREKKERFSLILESASTNQTSMYLCASSTPGGVGGNEQFFGPGTRLTVL.

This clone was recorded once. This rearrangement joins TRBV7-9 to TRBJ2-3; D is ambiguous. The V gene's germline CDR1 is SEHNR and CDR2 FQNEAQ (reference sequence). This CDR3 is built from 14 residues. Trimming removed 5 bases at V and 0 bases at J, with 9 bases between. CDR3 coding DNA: TGTGCCAGCAGCGGGTCGTGGAGCACAGATACGCAGTATTTT. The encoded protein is CASSGSWSTDTQYF.